Listed below are T cell receptor beta chains from one sample, sequenced in a study of a mutant IDH1 vaccine in newly diagnosed glioma. Their recognized antigens are unknown. Clones were read by immunoSEQ multiplex PCR, and TCRdb kept only the in-frame ones, dropping some. Among approximately 61,000 clones listed, under 90% were seen once. The source was PBMCs, collected from a glioma patient whose treatment included an IDH1 peptide vaccine. Every receptor here comes from a man aged 50 to 60 with glioma. Both conserved end residues are part of each CDR3. A D gene is named only where the DNA matches it firmly. Not all rows give a size; the values are once, few, many and, for expanded clones, a class.

TRBV9,12,TRBJ2-3,.,.,CASSVRGDGQYF,TGTGCCAGCAGCGTAAGGGGCGATGGGCAGTATTTT
TRBV11-2,14,TRBJ2-3,.,.,CASSLGLYTDTQYF,TGTGCCAGCAGCTTGGGGCTCTACACAGATACGCAGTATTTT
TRBV5-1,16,TRBJ2-5,TRBD2,.,CASSAGLAGVGETQYF,TGCGCCAGCAGCGCGGGACTAGCGGGAGTAGGAGAGACCCAGTACTTC
TRBV27,12,TRBJ1-5,.,.,CASSPPGRPQHF,TGTGCCAGCAGTCCTCCGGGAAGGCCCCAGCATTTT
TRBV27,12,TRBJ1-6,TRBD1,.,CASSTGDSPLHF,TGTGCCAGCAGTACAGGGGATTCACCCCTCCACTTT
TRBV25-1,16,TRBJ2-1,TRBD2,.,CASSVAGTRGDNEQFF,TGTGCCAGCAGTGTAGCCGGGACTAGAGGCGACAATGAGCAGTTCTTC
TRBV5-1,15,TRBJ2-7,.,.,CASSPGQGRSYEQYF,TGCGCCAGCAGCCCCGGACAAGGAAGGTCCTACGAGCAGTACTTC
TRBV27,13,TRBJ2-7,.,once,CASSLSGRSEQYF,TGTGCCAGCAGTTTATCCGGCCGGAGCGAGCAGTACTTC
TRBV2,13,TRBJ2-1,.,medium-sized,CASMGSALNEQFF,TGTGCCAGCATGGGTTCCGCACTTAATGAGCAGTTCTTC
TRBV18,14,TRBJ2-7,.,.,CASSPAGGSYEQYF,TGTGCCAGCTCACCTGCAGGCGGCTCCTACGAGCAGTACTTC
TRBV7-2,12,TRBJ2-1,.,.,CASRQTVNEQFF,TGTGCCAGCAGACAGACGGTCAATGAGCAGTTCTTC